The text below deals with one T cell receptor beta chain. The antigen is not known. The ends were cut back, 6 bases at V and 0 bases at J, with 6 bases in the middle. Per germline, CDR1 MNHEY and CDR2 SVGAGI. The CDR3 length is 13 residues. The record originates from a study of cytomegalovirus exposure and HLA in healthy donors. General study findings and limits: Prior analysis indicated that the majority of TCR beta V segments exhibited productivity approximately 90% or approximately 30% of the time. Confirmation was obtained in vitro that a few CMV-associated chains are specific for CMV antigens. Fewer than 20,000 TCR beta sequences were associated with HLA alleles at 0.05 false discovery rate in a later analysis.

Primers included in the PCR were 60 Vbeta and 13 Jbeta primers. As processed by the authors: Approximately 9.9 million shared chains were among the 65 million to 85 million unique TCR beta chains that a later analysis counted. Only in-frame clones appear in the TCRdb table, and some are missing; sequencing was by immunoSEQ multiplex PCR. For V, J and clone size, that table is used; D and trimming come from the DNA. The sample includes tens of thousands of clones, around two thirds of them seen just once. Material: PBMCs. The TCR originated in a woman aged 45-59 years in good health and CMV-seropositive. The genes are TRBV6-5 and TRBJ1-3; D is uncertain. Written as DNA, the CDR3 is TGTGCCAGCAGGCTATCCTCTGGAAACACCATATATTTT. It encodes CASRLSSGNTIYF.